This is a list of T cell receptor beta chains from one sample in a study of cytomegalovirus exposure and HLA in healthy donors. The repertoire was sequenced with immunoSEQ multiplex PCR; TCRdb's copy has only in-frame clones and lacks some. The sample yields under 120,000 clones, about 70% seen once. Sequencing was performed on PBMCs. These receptors all stem from a man between 45 and 60 years old in good health and CMV-seropositive. Both conserved end residues are part of each CDR3. A D gene is named only where the DNA matches it firmly. Rows give clone size only sometimes, using once, few, many, or a class for an expanded clone.

d_gene	v_gene	abundance	j_gene	CDR3nt	CDR3aa
NA	TRBV7-8	NA	TRBJ1-1	TGTGCCAGCAGCTTAGATCGAGGCGGGGGAGCTTTCTTT	CASSLDRGGGAFF
TRBD1	TRBV13	once	TRBJ1-4	TGTGCCAGCAGCACGGATAGAGGGTTGGGGACAGGGGATGAAAAACTGTTTTTT	CASSTDRGLGTGDEKLFF
TRBD1	TRBV2	NA	TRBJ1-2	TGTGCCAGCAGTTCCGGGACAGGGCCCTATGGCTACACCTTC	CASSSGTGPYGYTF
TRBD1	TRBV5-4	NA	TRBJ2-1	TGTGCCAGCAGTCTACAGGGGGCCTTGGGGGGCGGTGAGCAGTTCTTC	CASSLQGALGGGEQFF
NA	TRBV5-1	NA	TRBJ1-5	TGCGCCAGCAGCCCCCGTCCAGGGAGGGAACAGCCCCAGCATTTT	CASSPRPGREQPQHF
NA	TRBV7-9	NA	TRBJ1-4	TGTGCCAGCAGCTCAGGGGCTAATGAAAAACTGTTTTTT	CASSSGANEKLFF
NA	TRBV5-1	NA	TRBJ2-7	TGCGCCAGCAGCTTGGGCGGGGTCTCCTACGAGCAGTACTTC	CASSLGGVSYEQYF
NA	TRBV12-5	NA	TRBJ2-1	TGTGCTAGTGGTCAACTAGCTGGTAGTGAGCAGTTCTTC	CASGQLAGSEQFF
NA	TRBV7-6	NA	TRBJ1-3	TGTGCCAGCAGCTTAGGTTTATCTGGAAACACCATATATTTT	CASSLGLSGNTIYF
NA	TRBV5-1	NA	TRBJ2-1	TGCGCCAGCAGCGGGGAACAGGGTCTCGGTTACAATGAGCAGTTCTTC	CASSGEQGLGYNEQFF
TRBD1	TRBV29-1	NA	TRBJ2-5	TGCAGCGCCTTCGGACAGGGAGCAGAGACCCAGTACTTC	CSAFGQGAETQYF
TRBD1	TRBV19	NA	TRBJ2-5	TGTGCCAGTAGTCCCAGACAGGGAGAGACCCAGTACTTC	CASSPRQGETQYF
NA	TRBV9	NA	TRBJ1-2	TGTGCCAGCAGCGTAGGGACCGGAGGGTCTAACTATGGCTACACCTTC	CASSVGTGGSNYGYTF
NA	TRBV11-2	once	TRBJ2-5	TGTGCCAGCAGCCCCGGGGAAGAGACCCAGTACTTC	CASSPGEETQYF
TRBD2	TRBV6-4	NA	TRBJ2-1	TGTGCCAGCAGCGTACTAGCGGGAGCAATCAATGAGCAGTTCTTC	CASSVLAGAINEQFF
TRBD1	TRBV14	NA	TRBJ1-4	TGTGCCAGCAGCCAGTCTTCGTTCACGGACAGGGACTATGAAAAACTGTTTTTT	CASSQSSFTDRDYEKLFF
NA	TRBV18	NA	TRBJ1-5	TGTGCCAGCTCAACCGGCCAGGGCCTGCATCAGCCCCAGCATTTT	CASSTGQGLHQPQHF